This T cell receptor beta chain appears in the sequencing data of a study of cytomegalovirus exposure and HLA in healthy donors. Study outcomes and limitations: In a later analysis, at a false discovery rate of 0.05, approximately 16,000 TCR beta sequences were associated with HLA alleles. CMV serostatus stood as the only immune exposure information on hand. Previous analysis showed most TCR beta V segments were productive about 87% or about 30% of the time.

CDR1 and CDR2 (germline): ENHRY, SYGVKD. V shed 4 bases and J shed 4 bases, with 11 bases lying between them. The CDR3 runs to 13 residues. The primer mix had 60 Vbeta and 13 Jbeta primers. Data came from immunoSEQ multiplex PCR; TCRdb stores just in-frame clones and leaves some out. The sample includes 310,000 or so clones, around nine tenths of them seen just once. Though probably carrying unrecorded immune exposures, donors were nominally healthy at sampling. Comments on this clone: Its antigen is unidentified.

The rearrangement uses TRBV10-3 and TRBJ2-7, with D possibly being TRBD2 (6 bases). The material sequenced was PBMCs. The receptor's source is a woman under 30 in good health and CMV-seronegative. The chain's CDR3 is CAISGDSYYEQYF. The CDR3 nucleotides read TGTGCCATCAGTGGGGACTCCTATTACGAGCAGTACTTC.